These 17 T cell receptor beta chains were all obtained from the same sample, sequenced in a study of T cell responses to AZD1222 COVID-19 vaccine. The assay was immunoSEQ multiplex PCR, and TCRdb's table has in-frame clones only and misses some. The data show roughly 130,000 clones, with 92% seen just once and around 3% held by the top ten. The sequencing here drew on peripheral blood, taken on day 0 of AZD1222 vaccination. These receptors originate from an adult in good health.

The rearrangement joins TRBV19 to TRBJ2-2; 7 bases map to TRBD2. The CDR3 extends over 15 amino acids. Germline V CDR1 and CDR2: LNHDA, SQIVND (reference sequence). V trimming: 7 bases; J trimming: 6 bases; junction bases outside the gene matches: 11. The CDR3 region has the DNA TGTGCCAGTAACTCCGGAACGGGGGGAGCCGGGGAGCTGTTTTTT. Amino acid sequence: CASNSGTGGAGELFF.

J is TRBJ1-1 and V is TRBV14; no reliable D call. This CDR3 is 14 amino acids long. Trimming cost V 1 base and J 1 base, with 7 bases left between them. Germline CDR1 SGHDN, CDR2 FVKESK. The CDR3 spells CASSQVSGNTEAFF. CDR3 DNA sequence: TGTGCCAGCAGCCAAGTGTCAGGGAACACTGAAGCTTTCTTT.

This CDR3 reads CASSQDLNGAQVSYEQYF. The CDR3 DNA is TGCGCCAGCAGCCAAGATCTTAACGGGGCGCAAGTATCCTACGAGCAGTACTTC. V gene TRBV4-1 combines with J gene TRBJ2-7; D tentatively reads TRBD1 or TRBD2 (5 bases each). CDR1 and CDR2 from the germline V gene are MGHRA and YSYEKL. The CDR3 loop spans 18 amino acids. Trimming took 0 bases from V and 1 from J, leaving 19 bases between them.

Only one count was recorded for this clone. The chain recombines TRBV20-1 with TRBJ2-3; D is unclear. This CDR3 spans 11 amino acids. Germline assignment: CDR1 DFQATT and CDR2 SNEGSKA (reference sequence). V lost 1 base and J lost 5, with 4 bases in between. CDR3 nucleotide sequence: TGCAGTGCTAGAGTTTTAGATACGCAGTATTTT. Encoded protein: CSARVLDTQYF.

DNA of the CDR3: TGTGCCAGGGCACAGGGGAACACTGAAGCTTTCTTT. Protein product: CARAQGNTEAFF. V and J are TRBV7-9 and TRBJ1-1; perhaps TRBD1 as D (6 bases). The V end lost 9 bases, the J end lost 1 base, and 9 bases lay between the germline ends. This CDR3 contains 12 residues. The V gene's germline CDR1 is SEHNR and CDR2 FQNEAQ (reference sequence).

This rearrangement joins TRBV4-1 to TRBJ2-3, with TRBD1 matching 9 bases. V shed 1 base and J 3 bases; nucleotides not matched to a gene: 5. The germline V gene has CDR1 MGHRA and CDR2 YSYEKL. The CDR3 has 16 residues. The CDR3 sequence is CASSQAPDRGTDTQYF. CDR3 in DNA: TGCGCCAGCAGCCAAGCCCCGGACAGGGGTACAGATACGCAGTATTTT.

The chain has TRBV10-3 and TRBJ1-2, with D possibly TRBD1 on 5 matching bases. From germline, CDR1 is ENHRY and CDR2 SYGVKD. Trimming took off 5 bases at V and 8 bases at J, with 15 bases between the two ends. The CDR3 is made up of 13 amino acids. CDR3 in amino acids: CAISPRDGGGYTF. The CDR3 region has the DNA TGTGCCATCAGTCCCCGGGACGGTGGGGGCTACACCTTC.

This clone has a handful of counts. This sequence joins TRBV30 and TRBJ1-1; 12 nucleotides match TRBD1. With V trimmed by 3 bases and J by 4 bases, 12 bases remained unmatched. The CDR3 length is 17 residues. CDR1 and CDR2 (germline): GTSNPN, SVGIG (reference sequence). CDR3 nucleotide sequence: TGTGCCTGGAGGGTAGGGACAGGGGGCTGGAATGGCACTGAAGCTTTCTTT. It translates to CAWRVGTGGWNGTEAFF.

The rearrangement joins TRBV7-9 to TRBJ2-1; D could derive from TRBD1 or TRBD2 (5 bases each). CDR1 and CDR2 (germline): SEHNR, FQNEAQ (reference sequence). V was pared by 5 bases and J by 6 bases, with 23 bases between. The CDR3 length is 17 residues. The CDR3 DNA sequence: TGTGCCAGCAGCGGCAGAGGGACGGAAGAGGTAGGCAATGAGCAGTTCTTC. This encodes CASSGRGTEEVGNEQFF. The entire variable domain, with the rest obtained from reference TRBV7-9 and TRBJ2-1, is as follows: DTGVSQNPRHKITKRGQNVTFRCDPISEHNRLYWYRQTLGQGPEFLTYFQNEAQLEKSRLLSDRFSAERPKGSFSTLEIQRTEQGDSAMYLCASSGRGTEEVGNEQFFGPGTRLTVL.

V usage is TRBV12-1 and J usage is TRBJ2-3; the table calls TRBD2, which could not be checked here. TRBV12-1 is listed as a pseudogene. The CDR3 spans 20 residues. CDR3 residues: CASSHNLVLGTSGRPDTQYF. The CDR3, as DNA: TGTGCCAGCAGCCATAATTTAGTTCTGGGGACTAGCGGGAGGCCGGATACGCAGTATTTT.

V and J are TRBV3-1 (or the pseudogene TRBV3-2) and TRBJ2-1; D uncertain. Trimming stripped 1 base from V and 9 bases from J, with 4 bases between. CDR1 LGHDT and CDR2 YNNKEL come from the germline V gene (reference sequence). The CDR3 covers 11 residues. The CDR3 nucleotides read TGTGCCAGCAGCCAAGGGGCTGAGCAGTTCTTC. It specifies CASSQGAEQFF.

This chain joins TRBV7-2 and TRBJ2-7, with D possibly being TRBD2 (6 bases). Germline lookup yields CDR1 SGHTA and CDR2 FQGNSA. The CDR3 is 18 amino acids. Trimming left V 1 base short and J 0 bases short, with 19 bases between. The CDR3 protein is CASSLGPSAKPVSYEQYF. CDR3 bases: TGTGCCAGCAGCTTAGGTCCTAGCGCAAAACCTGTCTCCTACGAGCAGTACTTC.

The CDR3 sequence is CASSSLDPFGTNEKLFF. DNA for the CDR3: TGTGCCAGCAGTTCATTGGACCCCTTTGGAACTAATGAAAAACTGTTTTTT. The chain employs TRBV28 and TRBJ1-4; no definite D call. This CDR3 has 17 amino acids. Between the trimmed V and J ends, which lost 4 bases and 1 base, there was a span of 16 bases. Germline lookup yields CDR1 MDHEN and CDR2 SYDVKM.

This sequence joins TRBV28 and TRBJ2-5, with D tentatively TRBD1 (5 bases). The CDR3 runs 11 residues. CDR1 and CDR2 (germline): MDHEN, SYDVKM. V was pared by 8 bases and J by 7 bases, with 11 bases between. CDR3 sequence: CASDDQGTQYF. The CDR3 DNA is TGTGCCAGCGACGACCAGGGGACCCAGTACTTC.

This rearrangement joins TRBV25-1 to TRBJ1-4; 9 bases are shared with TRBD1. V was clipped by 5 bases and J by 3 bases; unmatched bases: 13. The CDR3 contains 18 residues. Germline CDR1 and CDR2: MGHDK and SYGVNS. The CDR3 loop reads CASSLNFHTGGPNEKLFF. CDR3 DNA sequence: TGTGCCAGCAGTCTGAATTTCCATACAGGGGGCCCTAATGAAAAACTGTTTTTT.

The chain combines TRBV6-5 with TRBJ1-6; TRBD1 aligns across 7 bases. V lost 8 bases, J lost 8 bases, and 9 bases stayed unmatched. The CDR3 covers 14 residues. The germline CDR1 and CDR2 sequences are MNHEY and SVGAGI. CDR3 loop: CASQVPGGYSPLHF. CDR3 DNA: TGTGCCAGCCAGGTTCCAGGGGGATATTCACCCCTCCACTTT.

This sequence joins TRBV11-2 and TRBJ2-7; TRBD2 might be the D (7 bases). Germline V gene data show CDR1 as SGHAT and CDR2 as FQNNGV. V lost 5 bases to trimming and J lost 0 bases, with 17 bases between them. This CDR3 comprises 16 residues. The CDR3 region is CASSPGGGEGSYEQYF. The CDR3 nucleotides read TGTGCCAGCAGCCCAGGCGGGGGCGAGGGCTCCTACGAGCAGTACTTC.